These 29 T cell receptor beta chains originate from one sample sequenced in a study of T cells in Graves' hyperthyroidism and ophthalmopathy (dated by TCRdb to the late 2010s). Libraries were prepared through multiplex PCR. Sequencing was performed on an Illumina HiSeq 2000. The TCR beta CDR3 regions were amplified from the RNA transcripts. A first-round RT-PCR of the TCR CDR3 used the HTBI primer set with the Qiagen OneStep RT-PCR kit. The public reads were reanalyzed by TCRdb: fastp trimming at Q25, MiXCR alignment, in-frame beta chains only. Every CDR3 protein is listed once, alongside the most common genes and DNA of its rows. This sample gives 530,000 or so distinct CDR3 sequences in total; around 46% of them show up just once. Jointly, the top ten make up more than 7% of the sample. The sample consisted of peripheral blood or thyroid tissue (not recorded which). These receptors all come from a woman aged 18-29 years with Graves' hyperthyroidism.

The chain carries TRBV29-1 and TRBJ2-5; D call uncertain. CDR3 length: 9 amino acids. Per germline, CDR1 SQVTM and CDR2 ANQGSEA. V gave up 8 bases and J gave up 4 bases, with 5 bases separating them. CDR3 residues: CSWRETQYF. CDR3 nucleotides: TGCAGCTGGAGAGAGACCCAGTACTTC.

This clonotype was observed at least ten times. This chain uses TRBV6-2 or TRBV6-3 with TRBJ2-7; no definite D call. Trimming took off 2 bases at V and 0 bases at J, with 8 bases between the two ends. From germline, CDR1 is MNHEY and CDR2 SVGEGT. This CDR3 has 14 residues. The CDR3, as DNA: TGTGCCAGCAGTTACGGACGTAGCTCCTACGAGCAGTACTTC. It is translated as CASSYGRSSYEQYF.

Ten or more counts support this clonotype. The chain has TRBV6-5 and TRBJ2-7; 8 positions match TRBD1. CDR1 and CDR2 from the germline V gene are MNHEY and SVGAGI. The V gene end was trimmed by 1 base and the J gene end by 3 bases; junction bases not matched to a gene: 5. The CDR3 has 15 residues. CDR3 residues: CASSYFAGGGYEQYF. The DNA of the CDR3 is TGTGCCAGCAGTTACTTCGCAGGGGGCGGCTACGAGCAGTACTTC.

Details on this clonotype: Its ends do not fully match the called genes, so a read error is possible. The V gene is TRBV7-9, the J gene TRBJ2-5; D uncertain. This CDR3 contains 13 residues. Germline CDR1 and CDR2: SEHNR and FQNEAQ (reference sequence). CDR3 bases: TGTGCCAGCGGCTTCGGGCAGCAAGAGACCCAGTACTTC. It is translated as CASGFGQQETQYF.

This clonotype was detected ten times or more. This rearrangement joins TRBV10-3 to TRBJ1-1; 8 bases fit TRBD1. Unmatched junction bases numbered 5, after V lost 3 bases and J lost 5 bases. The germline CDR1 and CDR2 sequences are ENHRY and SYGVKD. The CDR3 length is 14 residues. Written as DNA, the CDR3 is TGTGCCATCAGTGAAACAGGGGGATCTACTGAAGCTTTCTTT. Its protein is CAISETGGSTEAFF.

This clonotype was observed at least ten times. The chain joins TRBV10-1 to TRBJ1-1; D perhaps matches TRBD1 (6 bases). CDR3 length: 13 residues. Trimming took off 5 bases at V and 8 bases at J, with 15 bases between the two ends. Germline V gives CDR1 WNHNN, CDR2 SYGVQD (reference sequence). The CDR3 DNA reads TGCGCCAGCAGTCCAACAGGGAGTTGGGAAGCTTTCTTT. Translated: CASSPTGSWEAFF.

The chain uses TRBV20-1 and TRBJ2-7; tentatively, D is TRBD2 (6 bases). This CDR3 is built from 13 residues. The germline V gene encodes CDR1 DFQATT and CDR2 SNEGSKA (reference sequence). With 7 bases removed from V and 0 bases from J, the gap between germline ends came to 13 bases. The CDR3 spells CSESLGLSYEQYF. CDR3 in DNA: TGCAGTGAGTCGTTGGGACTCTCCTACGAGCAGTACTTC.

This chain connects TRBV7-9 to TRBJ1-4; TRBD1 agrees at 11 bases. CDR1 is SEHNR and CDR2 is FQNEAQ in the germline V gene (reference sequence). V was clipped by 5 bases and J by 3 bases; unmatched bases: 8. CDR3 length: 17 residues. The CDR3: CASSTGQGAPANEKLFF. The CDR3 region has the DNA TGTGCCAGCAGCACCGGACAGGGGGCGCCGGCTAATGAAAAACTGTTTTTT. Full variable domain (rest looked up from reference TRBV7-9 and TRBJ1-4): DTGVSQNPRHKITKRGQNVTFRCDPISEHNRLYWYRQTLGQGPEFLTYFQNEAQLEKSRLLSDRFSAERPKGSFSTLEIQRTEQGDSAMYLCASSTGQGAPANEKLFFGSGTQLSVL.

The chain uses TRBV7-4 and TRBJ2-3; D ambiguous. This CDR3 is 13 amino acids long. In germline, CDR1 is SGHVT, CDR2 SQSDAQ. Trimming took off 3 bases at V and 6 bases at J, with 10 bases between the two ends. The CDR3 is CASSFTARDTQYF. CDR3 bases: TGTGCCAGCAGCTTTACCGCTCGGGATACGCAGTATTTT.

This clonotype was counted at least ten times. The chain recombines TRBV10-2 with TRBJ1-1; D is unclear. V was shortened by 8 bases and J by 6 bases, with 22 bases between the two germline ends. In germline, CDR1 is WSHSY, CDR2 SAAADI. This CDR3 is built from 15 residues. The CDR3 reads CASLPGKLERAEAFF. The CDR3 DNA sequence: TGCGCCAGCCTACCGGGTAAACTCGAACGGGCTGAAGCTTTCTTT.

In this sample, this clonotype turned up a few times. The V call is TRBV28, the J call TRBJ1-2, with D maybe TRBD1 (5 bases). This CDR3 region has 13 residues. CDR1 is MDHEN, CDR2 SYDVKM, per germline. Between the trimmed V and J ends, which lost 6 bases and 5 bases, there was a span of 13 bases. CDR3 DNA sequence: TGTGCCAGCAGACTACGGGACCCTTATGGCTACACCTTC. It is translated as CASRLRDPYGYTF.

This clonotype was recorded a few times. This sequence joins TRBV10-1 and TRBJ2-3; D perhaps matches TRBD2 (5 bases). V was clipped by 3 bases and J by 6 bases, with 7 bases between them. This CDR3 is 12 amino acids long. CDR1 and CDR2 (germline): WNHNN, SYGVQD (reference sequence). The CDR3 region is CASSDPSDTQYF. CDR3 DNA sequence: TGCGCCAGCAGTGACCCTAGCGATACGCAGTATTTT.

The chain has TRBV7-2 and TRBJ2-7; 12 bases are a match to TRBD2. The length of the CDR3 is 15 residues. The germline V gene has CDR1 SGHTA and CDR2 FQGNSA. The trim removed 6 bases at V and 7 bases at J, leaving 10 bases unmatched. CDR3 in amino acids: CASSDPRLAGEEQYF. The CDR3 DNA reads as TGTGCCAGCAGTGACCCCAGACTAGCGGGAGAAGAGCAGTACTTC.

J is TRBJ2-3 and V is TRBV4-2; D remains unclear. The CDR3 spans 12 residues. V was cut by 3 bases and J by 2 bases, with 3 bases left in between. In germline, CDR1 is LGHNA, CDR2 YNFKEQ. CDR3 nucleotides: TGTGCCAGCAGCCATTCCACAGATACGCAGTATTTT. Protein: CASSHSTDTQYF.

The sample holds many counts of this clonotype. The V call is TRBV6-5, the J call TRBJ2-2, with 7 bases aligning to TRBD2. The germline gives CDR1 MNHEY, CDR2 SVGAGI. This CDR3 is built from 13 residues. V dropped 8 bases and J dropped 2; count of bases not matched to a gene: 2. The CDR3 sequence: CASGRANTGELFF. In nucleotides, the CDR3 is TGTGCCAGCGGGAGGGCTAACACCGGGGAGCTGTTTTTT.

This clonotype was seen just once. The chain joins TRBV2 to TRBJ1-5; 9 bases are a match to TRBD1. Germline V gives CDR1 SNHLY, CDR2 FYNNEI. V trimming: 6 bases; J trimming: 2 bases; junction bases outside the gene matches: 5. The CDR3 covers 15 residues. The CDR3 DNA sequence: TGTGCCAGCAGGATTCGGACAGGGGGCAATCAGCCCCAGCATTTT. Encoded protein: CASRIRTGGNQPQHF.

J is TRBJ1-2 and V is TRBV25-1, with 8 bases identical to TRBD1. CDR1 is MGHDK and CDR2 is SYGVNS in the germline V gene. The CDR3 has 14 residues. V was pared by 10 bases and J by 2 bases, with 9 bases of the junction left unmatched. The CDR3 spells CATGQGGKNYGYTF. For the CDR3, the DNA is TGTGCCACCGGACAGGGAGGGAAGAACTATGGCTACACCTTC.

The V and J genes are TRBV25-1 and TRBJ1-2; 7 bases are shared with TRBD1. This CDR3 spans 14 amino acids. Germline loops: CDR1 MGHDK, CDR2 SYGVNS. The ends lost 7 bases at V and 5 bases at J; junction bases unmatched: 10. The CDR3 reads CASIHRGAFYGYTF. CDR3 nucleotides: TGTGCCAGCATCCACAGGGGCGCCTTTTATGGCTACACCTTC.

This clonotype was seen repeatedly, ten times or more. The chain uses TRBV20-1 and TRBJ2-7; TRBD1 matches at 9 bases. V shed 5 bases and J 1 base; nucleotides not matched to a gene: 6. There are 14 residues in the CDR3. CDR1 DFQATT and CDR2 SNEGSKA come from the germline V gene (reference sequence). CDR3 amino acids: CSALRDRASYEQYF. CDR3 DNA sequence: TGCAGTGCTCTCCGGGACAGGGCGTCCTACGAGCAGTACTTC.

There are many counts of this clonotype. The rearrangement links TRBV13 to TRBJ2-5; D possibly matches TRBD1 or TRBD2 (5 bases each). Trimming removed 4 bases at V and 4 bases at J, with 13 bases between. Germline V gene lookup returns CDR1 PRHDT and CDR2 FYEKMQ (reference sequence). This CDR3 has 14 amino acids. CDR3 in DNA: TGTGCCAGCAGCTCGCGACAGAGGGGAGAGACCCAGTACTTC. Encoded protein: CASSSRQRGETQYF.

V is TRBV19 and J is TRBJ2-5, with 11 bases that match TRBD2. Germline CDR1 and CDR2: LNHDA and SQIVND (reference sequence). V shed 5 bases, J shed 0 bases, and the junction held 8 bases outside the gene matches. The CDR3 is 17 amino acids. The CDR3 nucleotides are TGTGCCAGTAGTCGGCTAGCGGGAGGAACCAACCAAGAGACCCAGTACTTC. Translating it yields CASSRLAGGTNQETQYF.

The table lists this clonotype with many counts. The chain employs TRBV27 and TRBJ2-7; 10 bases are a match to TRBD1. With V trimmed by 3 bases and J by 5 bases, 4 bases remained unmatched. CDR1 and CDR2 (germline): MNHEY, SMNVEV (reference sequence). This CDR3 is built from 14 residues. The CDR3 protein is CASSFRTGGHEQYF. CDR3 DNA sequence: TGTGCCAGCAGTTTCCGGACAGGGGGGCACGAGCAGTACTTC.

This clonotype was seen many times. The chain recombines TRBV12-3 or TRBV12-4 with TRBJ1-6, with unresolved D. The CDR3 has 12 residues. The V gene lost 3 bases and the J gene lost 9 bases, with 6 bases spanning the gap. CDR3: CASSFGVSPLHF. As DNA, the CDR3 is TGTGCCAGCAGTTTCGGGGTTTCACCCCTCCACTTT.

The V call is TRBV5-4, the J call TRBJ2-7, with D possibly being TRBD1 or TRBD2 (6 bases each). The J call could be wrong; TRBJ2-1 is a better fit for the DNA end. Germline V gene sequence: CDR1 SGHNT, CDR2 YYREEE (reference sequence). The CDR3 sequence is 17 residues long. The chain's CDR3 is CASSLEGGPSSYNEQFF. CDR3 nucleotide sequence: TGTGCCAGCAGCTTGGAGGGGGGCCCAAGCTCCTACAATGAGCAGTTCTTC.

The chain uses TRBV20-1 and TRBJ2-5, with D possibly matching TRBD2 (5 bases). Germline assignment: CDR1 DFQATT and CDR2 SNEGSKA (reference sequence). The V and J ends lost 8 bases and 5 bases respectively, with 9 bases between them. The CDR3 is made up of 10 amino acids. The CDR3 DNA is TGCAGTCCAAGAGGGGAGACCCAGTACTTC. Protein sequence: CSPRGETQYF.

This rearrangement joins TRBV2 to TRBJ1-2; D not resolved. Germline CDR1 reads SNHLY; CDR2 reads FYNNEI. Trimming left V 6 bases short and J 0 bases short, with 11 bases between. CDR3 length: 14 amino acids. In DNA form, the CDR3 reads TGTGCCAGCAGGGATAGCGGGGCTAACTATGGCTACACCTTC. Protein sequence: CASRDSGANYGYTF.

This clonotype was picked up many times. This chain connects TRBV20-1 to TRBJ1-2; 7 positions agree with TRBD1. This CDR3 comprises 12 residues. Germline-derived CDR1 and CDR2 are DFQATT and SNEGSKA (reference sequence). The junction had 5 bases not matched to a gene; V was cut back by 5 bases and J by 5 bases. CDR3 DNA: TGCAGTGCTGACGGGACAGAATATGGCTACACCTTC. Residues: CSADGTEYGYTF.

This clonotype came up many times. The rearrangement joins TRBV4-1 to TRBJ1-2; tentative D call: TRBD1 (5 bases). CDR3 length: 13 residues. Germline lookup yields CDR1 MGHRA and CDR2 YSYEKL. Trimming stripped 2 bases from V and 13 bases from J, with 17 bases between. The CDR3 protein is CASSQTGTLPRTF. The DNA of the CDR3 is TGCGCCAGCAGCCAAACCGGGACCTTACCTCGCACCTTC.

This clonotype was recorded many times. CDR3 bases: TGCAGCGCTGGACAGGGAGCTAACTATGGCTACACCTTC. Protein: CSAGQGANYGYTF. The chain uses TRBV29-1 and TRBJ1-2; 8 nucleotides agree with TRBD1. The CDR3 is 13 residues long. The junction had 4 bases not matched to a gene; V was cut back by 7 bases and J by 0 bases. The germline CDR1 and CDR2 sequences are SQVTM and ANQGSEA.